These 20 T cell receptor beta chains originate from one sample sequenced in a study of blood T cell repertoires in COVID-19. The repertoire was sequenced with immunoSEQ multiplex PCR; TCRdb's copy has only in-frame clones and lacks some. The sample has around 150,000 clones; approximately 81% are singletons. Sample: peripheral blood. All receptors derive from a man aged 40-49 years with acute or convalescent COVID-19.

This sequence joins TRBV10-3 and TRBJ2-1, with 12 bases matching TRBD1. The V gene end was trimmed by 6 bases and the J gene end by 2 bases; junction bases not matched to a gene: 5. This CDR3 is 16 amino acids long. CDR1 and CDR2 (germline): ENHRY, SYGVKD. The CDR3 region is CAIRPGTGGPYNEQFF. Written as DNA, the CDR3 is TGTGCCATCAGACCCGGGACAGGGGGCCCCTACAATGAGCAGTTCTTC.

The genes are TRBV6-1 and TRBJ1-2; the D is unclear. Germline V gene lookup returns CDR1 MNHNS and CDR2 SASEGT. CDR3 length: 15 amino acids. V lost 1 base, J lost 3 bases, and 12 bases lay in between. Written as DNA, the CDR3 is TGTGCCAGCAGTGAAGTTTTTGGACTGGACTATGGCTACACCTTC. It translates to CASSEVFGLDYGYTF.

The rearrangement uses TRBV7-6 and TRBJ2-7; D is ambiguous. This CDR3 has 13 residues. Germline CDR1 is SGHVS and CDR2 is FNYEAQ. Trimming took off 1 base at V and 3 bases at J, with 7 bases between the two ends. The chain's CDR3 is CASSLGHGYEQYF. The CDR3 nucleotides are TGTGCCAGCAGCTTAGGACATGGCTACGAGCAGTACTTC.

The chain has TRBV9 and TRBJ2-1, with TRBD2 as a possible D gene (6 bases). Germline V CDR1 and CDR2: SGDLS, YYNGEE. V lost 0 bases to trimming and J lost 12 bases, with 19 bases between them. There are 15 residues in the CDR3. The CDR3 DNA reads TGTGCCAGCAGCGTAGAGGGCGCGCCGTGGGGAGGGCAGTTCTTC. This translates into CASSVEGAPWGGQFF.

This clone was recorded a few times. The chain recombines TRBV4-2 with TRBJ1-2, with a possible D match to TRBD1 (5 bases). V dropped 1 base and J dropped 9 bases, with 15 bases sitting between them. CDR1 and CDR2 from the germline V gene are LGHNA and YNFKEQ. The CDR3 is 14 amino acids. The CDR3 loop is CASSQALGGGSYTF. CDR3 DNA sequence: TGTGCCAGCAGCCAAGCGCTGGGGGGAGGAAGCTACACCTTC.

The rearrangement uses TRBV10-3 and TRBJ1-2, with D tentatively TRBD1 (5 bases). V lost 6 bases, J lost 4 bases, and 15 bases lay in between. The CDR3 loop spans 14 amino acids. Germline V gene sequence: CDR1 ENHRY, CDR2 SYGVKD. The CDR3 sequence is CAIRGPGEGYGYTF. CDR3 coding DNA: TGTGCCATCAGGGGGCCCGGGGAGGGCTATGGCTACACCTTC.

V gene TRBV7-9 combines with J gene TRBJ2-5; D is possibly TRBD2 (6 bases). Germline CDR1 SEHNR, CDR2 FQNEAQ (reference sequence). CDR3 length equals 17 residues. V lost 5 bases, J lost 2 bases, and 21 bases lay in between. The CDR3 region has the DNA TGTGCCAGCAGCACGGGGGTAGGACTCCAGATACAAGAGACCCAGTACTTC. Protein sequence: CASSTGVGLQIQETQYF.

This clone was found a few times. In DNA, the CDR3 is TGTGCCAGCAGCTTAGGGACCAACCGGGACAAAGACTACGAGCAGTACTTC. It encodes CASSLGTNRDKDYEQYF. J is TRBJ2-7 and V is TRBV7-6; possible D gene TRBD1, 6 bases. V shed 1 base and J shed 3 bases, with 19 bases lying between them. From germline, CDR1 is SGHVS and CDR2 FNYEAQ. CDR3 length: 17 residues.

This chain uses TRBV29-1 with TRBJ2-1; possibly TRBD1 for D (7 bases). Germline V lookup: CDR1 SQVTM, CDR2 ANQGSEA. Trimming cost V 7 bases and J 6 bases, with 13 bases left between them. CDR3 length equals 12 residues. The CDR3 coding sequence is TGCAGCGAATCGCAGGGGGGCAATGAGCAGTTCTTC. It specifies CSESQGGNEQFF.

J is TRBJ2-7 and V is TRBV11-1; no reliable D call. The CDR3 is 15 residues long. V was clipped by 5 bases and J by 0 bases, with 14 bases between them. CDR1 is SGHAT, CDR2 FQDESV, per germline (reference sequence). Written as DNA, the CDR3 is TGTGCCAGCAGCCTCCAGCAGGTGAGCTCCTACGAGCAGTACTTC. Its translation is CASSLQQVSSYEQYF.

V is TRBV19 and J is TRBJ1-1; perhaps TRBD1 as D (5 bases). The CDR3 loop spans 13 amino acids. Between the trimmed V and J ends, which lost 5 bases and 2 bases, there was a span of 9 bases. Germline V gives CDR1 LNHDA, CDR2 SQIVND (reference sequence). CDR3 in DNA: TGTGCCAGTAGTTCGACAGTCAACACTGAAGCTTTCTTT. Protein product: CASSSTVNTEAFF. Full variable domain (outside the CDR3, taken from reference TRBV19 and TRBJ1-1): DGGITQSPKYLFRKEGQNVTLSCEQNLNHDAMYWYRQDPGQGLRLIYYSQIVNDFQKGDIAEGYSVSREKKESFPLTVTSAQKNPTAFYLCASSSTVNTEAFFGQGTRLTVV.

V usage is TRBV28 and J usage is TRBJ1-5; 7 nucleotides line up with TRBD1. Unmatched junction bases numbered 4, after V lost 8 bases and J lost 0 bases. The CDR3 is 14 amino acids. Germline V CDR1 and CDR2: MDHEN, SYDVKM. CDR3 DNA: TGTGCCAGCGGGACAGCATATAGCAATCAGCCCCAGCATTTT. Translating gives CASGTAYSNQPQHF.

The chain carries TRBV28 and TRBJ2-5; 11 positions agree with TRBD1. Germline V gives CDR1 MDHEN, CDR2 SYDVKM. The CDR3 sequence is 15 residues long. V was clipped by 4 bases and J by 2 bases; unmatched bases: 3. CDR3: CASSSGQGAQETQYF. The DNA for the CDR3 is TGTGCCAGCAGTTCCGGACAGGGGGCTCAAGAGACCCAGTACTTC.

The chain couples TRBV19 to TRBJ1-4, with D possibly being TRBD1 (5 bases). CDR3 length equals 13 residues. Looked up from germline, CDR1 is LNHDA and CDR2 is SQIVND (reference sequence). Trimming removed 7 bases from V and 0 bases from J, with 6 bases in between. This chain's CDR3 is CASMDTTNEKLFF. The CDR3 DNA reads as TGTGCCAGTATGGACACAACTAATGAAAAACTGTTTTTT.

The DNA for the CDR3 is TGTGCCTCTAAGACAGAAGACTATGGCTACACCTTC. Translating gives CASKTEDYGYTF. The genes are TRBV30 and TRBJ1-2, with D perhaps TRBD1 (5 bases). Germline V CDR1 and CDR2: GTSNPN, SVGIG (reference sequence). CDR3 size: 12 residues. Trimming removed 7 bases at V and 3 bases at J, with 12 bases between. The whole variable domain, filled in from reference TRBV30 and TRBJ1-2, reads SQTIHQWPATLVQPVGSPLSLECTVEGTSNPNLYWYRQAAGRGLQLLFYSVGIGQISSEVPQNLSASRPQDRQFILSSKKLLLSDSGFYLCASKTEDYGYTFGSGTRLTVV.

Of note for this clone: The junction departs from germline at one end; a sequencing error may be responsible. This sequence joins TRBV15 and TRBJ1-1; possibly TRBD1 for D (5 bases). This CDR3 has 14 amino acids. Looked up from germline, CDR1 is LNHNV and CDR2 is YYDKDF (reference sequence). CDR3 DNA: TGTGCCACCAGCAGAGTAGGAAGCAGGGAGGCAGGAGTTTTT. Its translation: CATSRVGSREAGVF.

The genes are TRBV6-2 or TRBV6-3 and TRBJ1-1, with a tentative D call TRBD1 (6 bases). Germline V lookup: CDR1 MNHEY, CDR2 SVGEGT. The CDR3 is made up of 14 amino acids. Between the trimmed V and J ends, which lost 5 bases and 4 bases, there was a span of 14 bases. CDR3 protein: CASSASRGITEAFF. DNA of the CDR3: TGTGCCAGCAGTGCGTCCAGGGGAATCACTGAAGCTTTCTTT.

The DNA of the CDR3 is TGTGCCAGCAGCTTGGGACATCGACCCTACGAGCAGTACTTC. Amino acids: CASSLGHRPYEQYF. This chain connects TRBV5-4 to TRBJ2-7, with D hard to call. Deletions cut 0 bases from V and 2 bases from J, with 9 bases between. The CDR3 sequence is 14 residues long. From germline, CDR1 is SGHNT and CDR2 YYREEE (reference sequence).

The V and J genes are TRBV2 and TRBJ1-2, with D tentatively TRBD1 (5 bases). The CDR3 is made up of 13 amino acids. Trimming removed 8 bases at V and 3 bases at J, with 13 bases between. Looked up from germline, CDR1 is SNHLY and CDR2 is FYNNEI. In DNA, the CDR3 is TGTGCCAGCGTTTCTCAGGGTCACTATGGCTACACCTTC. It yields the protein CASVSQGHYGYTF. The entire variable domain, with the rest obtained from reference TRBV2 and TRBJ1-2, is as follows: EPEVTQTPSHQVTQMGQEVILRCVPISNHLYFYWYRQILGQKVEFLVSFYNNEISEKSEIFDDQFSVERPDGSNFTLKIRSTKLEDSAMYFCASVSQGHYGYTFGSGTRLTVV.

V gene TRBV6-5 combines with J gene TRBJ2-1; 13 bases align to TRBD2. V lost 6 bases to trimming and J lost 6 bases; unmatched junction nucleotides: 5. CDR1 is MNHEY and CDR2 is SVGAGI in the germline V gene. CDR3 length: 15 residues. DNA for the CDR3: TGTGCCAGCAGATCGGGACTAGCGGGGACCAATGAGCAGTTCTTC. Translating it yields CASRSGLAGTNEQFF.